A selection of T cell receptor beta chains follows, all from one sample in a study of T cell changes during pregnancy in multiple sclerosis. Generated by immunoSEQ multiplex PCR, the TCRdb table keeps only in-frame clones and is missing some. This table has fewer than 75,000 clones, around 90% appearing once. The starting material was peripheral blood, obtained after pregnancy. The receptor source for this set is a female donor in good health, enrolled as a control in a pregnancy study. Each CDR3 is given with its conserved first and last residue. Each record gives: V gene, clone size, D gene, J gene, CDR3 DNA, CDR3 protein. The D gene is left open where the match is weak. For some rows the clone size is stated as once, few or many, or as a class when expanded; others skip it.

TRBV7-9	.	TRBD1	TRBJ1-3	TGTGCCAGCAGCTTAGATTGGACAGGGAAGGACACCATATATTTT	CASSLDWTGKDTIYF
TRBV9	.	TRBD2	TRBJ2-1	TGTGCCAGCAGCTTGACTAGCGGGAGGCACCTCTCCTACAATGAGCAGTTCTTC	CASSLTSGRHLSYNEQFF
TRBV7-8	.	.	TRBJ1-2	TGTGCCAGCAGCCCTACCGGGGGATCCTATGGCTACACCTTC	CASSPTGGSYGYTF
TRBV7-9	.	TRBD2	TRBJ2-1	TGTGCCAGCAGGTTACTAGCGGGAGACGATGAGCAGTTCTTC	CASRLLAGDDEQFF
TRBV18	.	.	TRBJ1-4	TGTGCCAGCTCACCACTTAGGGACACGAGCAGTAATGAAAAACTGTTTTTT	CASSPLRDTSSNEKLFF
TRBV7-9	.	.	TRBJ1-2	TGTGCCAGCAGCTTAAGCGGGGAAACGGGCGGCTACACCTTC	CASSLSGETGGYTF
TRBV7-8	few	.	TRBJ2-1	TGTGCCAGCAGCTTTTTCAGGGGTGGGGAGCAGTTCTTC	CASSFFRGGEQFF
TRBV4-1	.	.	TRBJ1-6	TGCGCCAGCAGCCAACCACAGGGAGCTAATTCACCCCTCCACTTT	CASSQPQGANSPLHF
TRBV27	once	TRBD2	TRBJ2-7	TGTGCCACCGGGAGGGGCGGTGAGCAGTACTTC	CATGRGGEQYF
TRBV29-1	.	TRBD2	TRBJ2-3	TGCAGCGCAAATAGACTAGCGGGAGGGACAGATACGCAGTATTTT	CSANRLAGGTDTQYF
TRBV19	.	.	TRBJ1-5	TGTGCCAGTAGTCCACGGCTTTGGGGGGGCAATCAGCCCCAGCATTTT	CASSPRLWGGNQPQHF
TRBV2	.	TRBD2	TRBJ2-5	TGTGCCAGCAGCCAACGTGGGGTGCTAGCGGGAGGGCCGGGAGAGACCCAGTACTTC	CASSQRGVLAGGPGETQYF